Listed below are T cell receptor beta chains from one sample, sequenced in a study of blood T cell repertoires in COVID-19. Sequenced by immunoSEQ multiplex PCR; TCRdb stores in-frame clones only, minus some. The table shows about 260,000 clones, with almost 85% occurring only once. The sample consisted of peripheral blood. All receptors come from an elderly woman with acute or convalescent COVID-19. Each CDR3 is given with its conserved first and last residue. The D gene is left open where the match is weak. Rows may omit the clone size; those that give it use once, few, many or a size class.

DNA	CDR3	size	V	length	J	D
TGTGCCAGCAGCCAAGATGGAGGCTCCTCAGGGGGCCGGGAGCAGTTCTTC	CASSQDGGSSGGREQFF	NA	TRBV3-1/TRBV3-2	17	TRBJ2-1	TRBD1
TGTGCCAGCAGTCCGCTGGACAGGGTAGAAAAACTGTTTTTT	CASSPLDRVEKLFF	NA	TRBV6-6	14	TRBJ1-4	TRBD1
TGTGCCAGCAGTTACTCGAGCGGGTCCTACAATGAGCAGTTCTTC	CASSYSSGSYNEQFF	NA	TRBV6-5	15	TRBJ2-1	NA
TGTGCCACCAGTGCCGCGACAGGGGGCGATCTAGATACGCAGTATTTT	CATSAATGGDLDTQYF	NA	TRBV24-1	16	TRBJ2-3	TRBD1
TGTGCCAGCAGTCGCCCGACTAGCGGGAGTTACCATGAGCAGTTCTTC	CASSRPTSGSYHEQFF	NA	TRBV28	16	TRBJ2-1	TRBD2
TGTGCCAGCAGCTTAGTAGGCGGGGACACTGAAGCTTTCTTT	CASSLVGGDTEAFF	NA	TRBV7-2	14	TRBJ1-1	NA
TGTGCCAGCAGCTTCCTGGGCCGCCAAGAGACCCAGTACTTC	CASSFLGRQETQYF	few	TRBV7-9	14	TRBJ2-5	NA
TGTGCCACTGGACAGGCAACTAATGAAAAACTGTTTTTT	CATGQATNEKLFF	NA	TRBV28	13	TRBJ1-4	TRBD1
TGTGCCTGGAGTGGCCATCCGGGACAGGGAAGGAGTGGCTACACCTTC	CAWSGHPGQGRSGYTF	NA	TRBV30	16	TRBJ1-2	TRBD1
TGCGCCAGCAGCCAAGGGATGACAGGGTCCTATAATTCACCCCTCCACTTT	CASSQGMTGSYNSPLHF	few	TRBV4-3	17	TRBJ1-6	TRBD1
TGCGCCAGCAGCCAAGAAGCGTCAGGGGGGAGCTCCTACGAGCAGTACTTC	CASSQEASGGSSYEQYF	NA	TRBV4-1	17	TRBJ2-7	NA
TGTGCCAGCTCACCTAACCCGGGACTAGCCCAAGAGACCCAGTACTTC	CASSPNPGLAQETQYF	once	TRBV18	16	TRBJ2-5	TRBD2
TGTGCCACAAAGGGGACTAGCGGATACACCGGGGAGCTGTTTTTT	CATKGTSGYTGELFF	NA	TRBV6-5	15	TRBJ2-2	TRBD2
TGTGCCACATCCGGGACAGGGAATCAGCCCCAGCATTTT	CATSGTGNQPQHF	NA	TRBV3-1/TRBV3-2	13	TRBJ1-5	TRBD1
TGTGCCAGCTCACCAGTGACAGGTGACACCGGGGAGCTGTTTTTT	CASSPVTGDTGELFF	NA	TRBV18	15	TRBJ2-2	NA
TGTGCCAGCAGCCCTGACAGGGACAGGGCCAAAAACATTCAGTACTTC	CASSPDRDRAKNIQYF	NA	TRBV2	16	TRBJ2-4	TRBD1
TGTGCCAGCAGCCTACAGGGAGCTACGCAGTATTTT	CASSLQGATQYF	NA	TRBV7-8	12	TRBJ2-3	NA
TGTGCCTGGAGTGTGGACAGGTACGAGCAGTACTTC	CAWSVDRYEQYF	few	TRBV30	12	TRBJ2-7	TRBD1
TGTGCCAGCAGTGAAACCAGTTACAATCAGCCCCAGCATTTT	CASSETSYNQPQHF	many	TRBV2	14	TRBJ1-5	NA
TGTGCCAGCAGCTTTCAAGCGGGGGGCACAGATACGCAGTATTTT	CASSFQAGGTDTQYF	NA	TRBV5-4	15	TRBJ2-3	TRBD2
TGTGCCAGCAGCCGCGGACTCAGCGGTGGGTACAATGAGCAGTTCTTC	CASSRGLSGGYNEQFF	once	TRBV7-3	16	TRBJ2-1	NA
TGTGCCAGCAGAATATCTGAAGCGAACACTGAAGCTTTCTTT	CASRISEANTEAFF	NA	TRBV6-5	14	TRBJ1-1	NA
TGTGCCAGCAGTTTCGGCGGACACCAATACAATGAGCAGTTCTTC	CASSFGGHQYNEQFF	NA	TRBV27	15	TRBJ2-1	NA
TGTGCCAGCAGCTATATGGCAGGGTCGAGAAACACCATATATTTT	CASSYMAGSRNTIYF	once	TRBV5-4	15	TRBJ1-3	NA
TGTGCCATCAGTGTAGCTGGGGGGGACACTGAAGCTTTCTTT	CAISVAGGDTEAFF	few	TRBV10-3	14	TRBJ1-1	NA
TGCAGTGCTAGTCTCGGGACTACCGACAATGAGCAGTTCTTC	CSASLGTTDNEQFF	NA	TRBV20-1	14	TRBJ2-1	TRBD2
TGTGCCAGCAGACGCTCTACGGGGGACACTGAAGCTTTCTTT	CASRRSTGDTEAFF	NA	TRBV5-4	14	TRBJ1-1	NA
TGTGCCAGTAGTCCCTCATGGAGGGCAGGTGGCTACACCTTC	CASSPSWRAGGYTF	NA	TRBV19	14	TRBJ1-2	NA
TGCAGCGTTCGATTGGGGACAGTAAATTCACCCCTCCACTTT	CSVRLGTVNSPLHF	NA	TRBV29-1	14	TRBJ1-6	TRBD1
TGTGCCAGTAGTATAAACGGGGGGACCGACATTCAGTACTTC	CASSINGGTDIQYF	NA	TRBV19	14	TRBJ2-4	TRBD2
TGCGCCAGCAGCTTGGCAGGGGCCTCTGGAAACACCATATATTTT	CASSLAGASGNTIYF	NA	TRBV5-1	15	TRBJ1-3	NA
TGTGCCAGCAGGGAGGGACAGGGGGCGCAGGGGGGCACAGATACGCAGTATTTT	CASREGQGAQGGTDTQYF	NA	TRBV25-1	18	TRBJ2-3	TRBD1
TGCGCCAGCAGCTTAGGAGGGGGCACAGATACGCAGTATTTT	CASSLGGGTDTQYF	NA	TRBV5-1	14	TRBJ2-3	NA
TGTGCCAGCAGCGTAGACACAGGGGGAAAAGCTTTCTTT	CASSVDTGGKAFF	NA	TRBV9	13	TRBJ1-1	TRBD1
TGTGCCAGCAGTTTGGGACAGCGGCCCTATGGCTACACCTTC	CASSLGQRPYGYTF	once	TRBV28	14	TRBJ1-2	TRBD1
TGTGCCAGCAGCTTACGCGGGACTAGCGGGATCTACGAGCAGTACTTC	CASSLRGTSGIYEQYF	NA	TRBV7-3	16	TRBJ2-7	TRBD2
TGTGCCAGCAGTCGGTCAGGGGCGGGTGGCTACACCTTC	CASSRSGAGGYTF	NA	TRBV27	13	TRBJ1-2	NA
TGTGCCAGTAGTCCGCAACCGGGACAGGGGCGAAGGGTGGCCAAAAACATTCAGTACTTC	CASSPQPGQGRRVAKNIQYF	NA	TRBV19	20	TRBJ2-4	TRBD1
TGTGCCAGCAGTTCTGACAGGACCTATGGCTACACCTTC	CASSSDRTYGYTF	NA	TRBV28	13	TRBJ1-2	NA
TGTGCCAGCTCACCAGTGAACAGGGGCTCCTACAATGAGCAGTTCTTC	CASSPVNRGSYNEQFF	once	TRBV18	16	TRBJ2-1	TRBD1
TGCGCCAGCAGCTTGGAAGGCGGGGGGGCCCCGTACAATGAGCAGTTCTTC	CASSLEGGGAPYNEQFF	NA	TRBV5-1	17	TRBJ2-1	TRBD2
TGCGCCAGCAGCTTGGGAGCGAGGGCAGATACGCAGTATTTT	CASSLGARADTQYF	NA	TRBV5-1	14	TRBJ2-3	NA
TGTGCCAGCAGCCAAGTTGGGGAAAGGAGCGGTCAGCCCCAGCATTTT	CASSQVGERSGQPQHF	NA	TRBV28	16	TRBJ1-5	NA
TGCGCCAGCAGCGCGTCAACCTACGAGCAGTACTTC	CASSASTYEQYF	NA	TRBV5-1	12	TRBJ2-7	NA
TGTGCCAGCAGTAGGAGCGGATCCCTCTCGGGGGAGCAGTACTTC	CASSRSGSLSGEQYF	NA	TRBV27	15	TRBJ2-7	NA
TGTGCCAGCAGCTTGGACCCGGGACTAGCGGGAGTCTTTTCCTACGAGCAGTACTTC	CASSLDPGLAGVFSYEQYF	NA	TRBV5-4	19	TRBJ2-7	TRBD2
TGTGCCAGCAGTTTCCGGACAGCTAGCAATCAGCCCCAGCATTTT	CASSFRTASNQPQHF	NA	TRBV28	15	TRBJ1-5	NA
TGTGCCAGCAGCTTAGATAAAGCTAGCGGGAGACTACATGAGCAGTTCTTC	CASSLDKASGRLHEQFF	few	TRBV7-2	17	TRBJ2-1	TRBD2
TGTGCCAGCAGTGAAACTAGCGGGGGGGTGGCGAACACCGGGGAGCTGTTTTTT	CASSETSGGVANTGELFF	NA	TRBV2	18	TRBJ2-2	TRBD2
TGCGCCAGCAGCTTAGGGGACAGGTCCTATGGCTACACCTTC	CASSLGDRSYGYTF	NA	TRBV5-1	14	TRBJ1-2	TRBD1
TGCGCCAGCAGCGAGGACAGCTACTCCTACGAGCAGTACTTC	CASSEDSYSYEQYF	NA	TRBV5-1	14	TRBJ2-7	NA
TGTGCCAGCAGTGAACAGGGATTGGACGAGCAGTACTTC	CASSEQGLDEQYF	NA	TRBV2	13	TRBJ2-7	NA
TGTGCCAGCAGCTTAGCAGGGGGCAATCAGCCCCAGCATTTT	CASSLAGGNQPQHF	NA	TRBV11-2	14	TRBJ1-5	NA
TGTGCCAGCAGTGGCCAAGGACAGAATAGCAATCAGCCCCAGCATTTT	CASSGQGQNSNQPQHF	few	TRBV6-1	16	TRBJ1-5	NA
TGTGCCAGCAGCCGGGACAGCTCTAATGAAAAACTGTTTTTT	CASSRDSSNEKLFF	NA	TRBV7-9	14	TRBJ1-4	TRBD1